The present T cell receptor (beta chain) was sequenced within a study of blood T cells in healthy people across ages. For the second PCR, which ran for roughly 6 to 11 cycles, a sample-barcoded 5' primer and a J-beta primer mix were used. In TCRdb, the 5' RACE reads were re-called with MiXCR into one record per CDR3 protein. The sample yields about 780,000 distinct CDR3 sequences, about 46% seen once. This CDR3 comprises 16 residues. J lost 6 bases, V lost 2 bases, and 8 bases had no gene match. CDR1 and CDR2 (germline): MDHEN, SYDVKM. Total RNA was extracted at no less than 6 micrograms per sample. The source material was blood. The chain carries TRBV28 and TRBJ2-7; TRBD1 agrees at 12 bases. This TCR came from a man older than 75 in good health. Here the CDR3 reads CASSLMGQGAGGEQYF. In DNA form, the CDR3 reads TGTGCCAGCAGTTTAATGGGACAGGGGGCAGGCGGCGAGCAGTACTTC. Full variable domain (missing parts from reference TRBV28 and TRBJ2-7): DVKVTQSSRYLVKRTGEKVFLECVQDMDHENMFWYRQDPGLGLRLIYFSYDVKMKEKGDIPEGYSVSREKKERFSLILESASTNQTSMYLCASSLMGQGAGGEQYFGPGTRLTVT.